Following are 30 T cell receptor beta chains from one sample sequenced in a study of blood T cells in healthy people across ages. A second PCR of 7 to 11 cycles used a sample-barcoded 5' primer and a J-beta primer mix. TCRdb itself ran the 5' RACE reads through MiXCR, one entry per CDR3 protein. The sample carries about 1.5 million distinct CDR3 sequences, under 55% recorded once. The sample was blood. The source is a woman between 18 and 30 years old in good health.

The chain employs TRBV5-1 and TRBJ1-5, with no clear D. V gave up 5 bases and J gave up 0 bases, with 12 bases separating them. The CDR3 covers 15 residues. The germline V gene encodes CDR1 SGHRS and CDR2 YFSETQ. This chain's CDR3 is CASRPDGYSNQPQHF. Written as DNA, the CDR3 is TGCGCCAGCAGACCGGACGGCTATAGCAATCAGCCCCAGCATTTT.

The chain is built from TRBV5-1 and TRBJ1-1, with 9 bases lining up with TRBD1. CDR1 and CDR2 from the germline V gene are SGHRS and YFSETQ. The junction had 10 bases not matched to a gene; V was cut back by 3 bases and J by 1 base. This CDR3 region has 17 residues. The CDR3, as DNA: TGCGCCAGCAGCTCTCAACAGGGGGCTGGTGGGAACACTGAAGCTTTCTTT. This gives the protein CASSSQQGAGGNTEAFF. Together with reference TRBV5-1 and TRBJ1-1, the CDR3 gives the full variable domain: KAGVTQTPRYLIKTRGQQVTLSCSPISGHRSVSWYQQTPGQGLQFLFEYFSETQRNKGNFPGRFSGRQFSNSRSEMNVSTLELGDSALYLCASSSQQGAGGNTEAFFGQGTRLTVV.

This clonotype has a handful of counts. The genes are TRBV6-2 or TRBV6-3 and TRBJ2-1; D is ambiguous. Germline lookup yields CDR1 MNHEY and CDR2 SVGEGT. Trimming took 4 bases from V and 8 from J, leaving 9 bases between them. The CDR3 consists of 12 residues. The DNA for the CDR3 is TGTGCCAGCAGTTTCACGGGCCATGAGCAGTTCTTC. Amino acid sequence: CASSFTGHEQFF.

The genes are TRBV6-5 and TRBJ2-7; D possibly matches TRBD1 or TRBD2 (7 bases each). V was cut by 7 bases and J by 3 bases, with 22 bases left in between. The germline gives CDR1 MNHEY, CDR2 SVGAGI. CDR3 length equals 16 residues. CDR3 sequence: CASNRQGAGKIYEQYF. CDR3 nucleotide sequence: TGTGCCAGCAACCGACAGGGAGCGGGGAAAATCTACGAGCAGTACTTC.

The chain has TRBV4-1 and TRBJ2-7; either TRBD1 or TRBD2 may supply D (5 bases each). The CDR3 is 12 amino acids. Germline loops: CDR1 MGHRA, CDR2 YSYEKL. The V end was cut by 8 bases, the J end by 6 bases, with 14 bases between. CDR3 sequence reads: CASAGTSREQYF. CDR3 sequence (DNA): TGCGCCAGCGCAGGGACCTCACGCGAGCAGTACTTC.

This clonotype was seen only a few times. The chain has TRBV10-3 and TRBJ2-3; 7 bases match TRBD1. The germline V gene has CDR1 ENHRY and CDR2 SYGVKD. Trimming at V came to 2 bases and at J to 1 base, leaving 6 bases not matched to a gene. There are 16 residues in the CDR3. For the CDR3, the DNA is TGTGCCATCAGTGAGCGGGGACAGCGCGGCACAGATACGCAGTATTTT. Encoded protein: CAISERGQRGTDTQYF.

This sequence joins TRBV27 and TRBJ1-1, with 8 bases fitting TRBD1. CDR3 length: 15 residues. Germline loops: CDR1 MNHEY, CDR2 SMNVEV (reference sequence). J gave up 0 bases and V 5 bases, and 5 bases lay outside the gene matches. CDR3 nucleotide sequence: TGTGCCAGCAGTATAGGACAGGGTGTGAACACTGAAGCTTTCTTT. Its translation: CASSIGQGVNTEAFF.

This clonotype turned up a few times. The V call is TRBV20-1, the J call TRBJ1-5; perhaps TRBD1 as D (5 bases). This CDR3 spans 14 amino acids. Germline CDR1 is DFQATT and CDR2 is SNEGSKA (reference sequence). Trimming shortened V by 1 base and J by 4 bases, and 11 bases separated the two germline ends. CDR3 region: CSARVDGGNQPQHF. The CDR3 DNA reads as TGCAGTGCTAGAGTGGACGGGGGGAATCAGCCCCAGCATTTT.

In this sample, this clonotype turned up a few times. J is TRBJ1-2 and V is TRBV5-1; no clear D. In germline, CDR1 is SGHRS, CDR2 YFSETQ. V gave up 0 bases and J gave up 4 bases, with 16 bases separating them. The length of the CDR3 is 16 residues. The CDR3 DNA follows: TGCGCCAGCAGCTTGGAGGGCAAGGGCGGGATCTATGGCTACACCTTC. Translating it yields CASSLEGKGGIYGYTF.

This clonotype was observed a few times. The chain is built from TRBV20-1 and TRBJ1-5; no clear D. In germline, CDR1 is DFQATT, CDR2 SNEGSKA (reference sequence). This CDR3 contains 12 residues. The V end was cut by 5 bases, the J end by 6 bases, with 11 bases between. The CDR3 nucleotides read TGCAGTGCTGGGAAAGGGCCTCAGCCCCAGCATTTT. Translated, it gives CSAGKGPQPQHF.

The chain employs TRBV20-1 and TRBJ2-3; no clear D gene. The CDR3 totals 15 residues. Trimming cost V 6 bases and J 1 base, with 17 bases left between them. Looked up from germline, CDR1 is DFQATT and CDR2 is SNEGSKA (reference sequence). CDR3 DNA: TGCAGTGCCACACTGCTTGCCGGACGCACAGATACGCAGTATTTT. Its translation: CSATLLAGRTDTQYF.

V usage is TRBV6-5 and J usage is TRBJ2-2; possibly TRBD1 or TRBD2 for D (5 bases each). The CDR3 length is 16 residues. Germline V gene sequence: CDR1 MNHEY, CDR2 SVGAGI. The V and J ends lost 0 bases and 0 bases respectively, with 8 bases between them. Here the CDR3 DNA reads TGTGCCAGCAGTTACTCTGAGGGGACGAACACCGGGGAGCTGTTTTTT. Encoded protein: CASSYSEGTNTGELFF.

In this sample, this clonotype turned up many times. V usage is TRBV24-1 and J usage is TRBJ2-7, with D hard to call. With 6 bases removed from V and 5 bases from J, the gap between germline ends came to 16 bases. The V gene's germline CDR1 is KGHDR and CDR2 SFDVKD. The CDR3 consists of 14 residues. CDR3 in amino acids: CATSQTGESHEQYF. The DNA for the CDR3 is TGTGCCACCAGTCAGACTGGGGAATCCCACGAGCAGTACTTC.

The CDR3 reads CASRDGGSGGTSYNEQYF. The CDR3, as DNA: TGTGCCAGCCGCGACGGGGGGAGTGGCGGGACGTCCTACAATGAGCAGTACTTC. J is TRBJ2-1 and V is TRBV7-9; 7 bases are shared with TRBD2. The J call may be incorrect, as the DNA end agrees better with TRBJ2-7. The CDR3 consists of 18 residues. The V gene's germline CDR1 is SEHNR and CDR2 FQNEAQ (reference sequence).

The sample holds many counts of this clonotype. J is TRBJ2-3 and V is TRBV27, with unresolved D. Germline loops: CDR1 MNHEY, CDR2 SMNVEV (reference sequence). V was pared by 5 bases and J by 0 bases, with 21 bases between. There are 18 residues in the CDR3. The CDR3, as DNA: TGTGCCAGCAGTCCGTACCCGGGCGTTCAAACTAGCACAGATACGCAGTATTTT. Its translation is CASSPYPGVQTSTDTQYF.

The rearrangement links TRBV25-1 to TRBJ1-4; no definite D call. Germline CDR1 MGHDK, CDR2 SYGVNS. The CDR3 consists of 15 residues. The germline V and J ends were trimmed by 1 base and 5 bases, with 11 bases remaining between them. In DNA form, the CDR3 reads TGTGCCAGCAGTGAATTCCCGGATACCAATGAAAAACTGTTTTTT. As protein: CASSEFPDTNEKLFF.

The V call is TRBV3-1, the J call TRBJ2-5, with D perhaps being TRBD1 or TRBD2 (5 bases each). V was clipped by 4 bases and J by 5 bases, with 14 bases between them. The CDR3 covers 14 residues. Germline-derived CDR1 and CDR2 are LGHDT and YNNKEL (reference sequence). CDR3 protein: CASSLTLWGETQYF. CDR3 nucleotide sequence: TGTGCCAGCAGCCTTACACTATGGGGGGAGACCCAGTACTTC.

This clonotype was found a few times. The chain is built from TRBV10-2 and TRBJ2-1; 8 bases agree with TRBD1. Per the germline V gene, CDR1 is WSHSY and CDR2 is SAAADI. V dropped 10 bases and J dropped 6; count of bases not matched to a gene: 5. CDR3 length: 12 amino acids. This CDR3 is CATDRAGNEQFF. As DNA, the CDR3 is TGCGCCACGGACAGGGCGGGCAATGAGCAGTTCTTC.

This clonotype has a handful of counts. The rearrangement links TRBV28 to TRBJ2-4; 7 bases align to TRBD2. V lost 3 bases and J lost 2; bases outside the gene matches: 16. The length of the CDR3 is 19 residues. Germline lookup yields CDR1 MDHEN and CDR2 SYDVKM. The CDR3 loop is CASSLTLRGAGDPKNIQYF. For the CDR3, the DNA is TGTGCCAGCAGTTTGACCCTTCGAGGGGCGGGAGACCCCAAAAACATTCAGTACTTC.

The gene calls are TRBV11-2 and TRBJ2-3; D gene uncertain. CDR1 SGHAT and CDR2 FQNNGV come from the germline V gene. The CDR3 totals 14 residues. V lost 3 bases and J 5 bases, leaving 12 bases between the germline ends. The CDR3: CASSLDRAQDTQYF. As DNA, the CDR3 is TGTGCCAGCAGCTTGGACCGGGCCCAAGATACGCAGTATTTT. Using reference TRBV11-2 and TRBJ2-3 for the parts outside the CDR3, the full variable domain is EAGVAQSPRYKIIEKRQSVAFWCNPISGHATLYWYQQILGQGPKLLIQFQNNGVVDDSQLPKDRFSAERLKGVDSTLKIQPAKLEDSAVYLCASSLDRAQDTQYFGPGTRLTVL.

The chain uses TRBV20-1 and TRBJ1-1; D is perhaps TRBD1 (5 bases). This CDR3 is 14 amino acids long. V lost 6 bases and J lost 0, with 14 bases in between. Germline CDR1 and CDR2: DFQATT and SNEGSKA (reference sequence). Written as DNA, the CDR3 is TGCAGTGCCCTGCCGGGGGGGATGAACACTGAAGCTTTCTTT. Its protein is CSALPGGMNTEAFF.

The chain has TRBV28 and TRBJ2-5, with D perhaps TRBD1 (5 bases). The V end was cut by 7 bases, the J end by 3 bases, with 18 bases between. CDR1 and CDR2 from the germline V gene are MDHEN and SYDVKM. CDR3 length: 15 amino acids. The CDR3 loop is CASNPGGAVKETQYF. CDR3 in DNA: TGTGCCAGCAATCCCGGTGGGGCGGTGAAAGAGACCCAGTACTTC.

This chain links TRBV15 with TRBJ2-5, with D perhaps TRBD1 or TRBD2 (5 bases each). Trimming took 6 bases from V and 1 from J, leaving 9 bases between them. There are 13 residues in the CDR3. From germline, CDR1 is LNHNV and CDR2 YYDKDF (reference sequence). The CDR3 loop reads CATRGGGQETQYF. The CDR3 DNA is TGTGCCACCAGAGGTGGGGGCCAAGAGACCCAGTACTTC. The full variable domain, with the rest looked up from reference TRBV15 and TRBJ2-5, is DAMVIQNPRYQVTQFGKPVTLSCSQTLNHNVMYWYQQKSSQAPKLLFHYYDKDFNNEADTPDNFQSRRPNTSFCFLDIRSPGLGDTAMYLCATRGGGQETQYFGPGTRLLVL.

This clonotype was observed many times. V gene TRBV6-2 or TRBV6-3 combines with J gene TRBJ2-1; 8 bases are shared with TRBD2. V shed 4 bases and J 7 bases; nucleotides not matched to a gene: 6. This CDR3 comprises 14 residues. CDR1 MNHEY and CDR2 SVGEGT come from the germline V gene. CDR3 in amino acids: CASSSGTSHNEQFF. CDR3 DNA sequence: TGTGCCAGCAGTTCCGGGACTAGTCATAATGAGCAGTTCTTC.

This CDR3 is CASSLEGEAYNEQFF. CDR3 nucleotide sequence: TGTGCCAGCAGCTTAGAGGGCGAAGCCTACAATGAGCAGTTCTTC. The chain couples TRBV7-9 to TRBJ2-1; the D is unclear. CDR3 length: 15 residues. Trimming left V 1 base short and J 2 bases short, with 9 bases between. Per the germline V gene, CDR1 is SEHNR and CDR2 is FQNEAQ (reference sequence).

The V call is TRBV20-1, the J call TRBJ2-1; 10 bases line up with TRBD2. This CDR3 region has 14 residues. The germline gives CDR1 DFQATT, CDR2 SNEGSKA (reference sequence). With 2 bases clipped from V and 7 bases from J, the junction kept 5 bases outside the gene matches. The CDR3 sequence is CSARSSGRGNEQFF. The CDR3 nucleotides read TGCAGTGCTAGATCCAGCGGGAGGGGGAATGAGCAGTTCTTC.

This clonotype was observed many times. This chain uses TRBV20-1 with TRBJ1-2; no firm D call. This CDR3 contains 12 residues. Germline CDR1 DFQATT, CDR2 SNEGSKA (reference sequence). V lost 1 base to trimming and J lost 1 base, with 4 bases between them. The chain's CDR3 is CSARVSNYGYTF. The CDR3 nucleotides are TGCAGTGCTAGAGTCAGTAACTATGGCTACACCTTC.

This clonotype appeared a few times. The V and J genes are TRBV12-3 or TRBV12-4 and TRBJ2-7; D perhaps matches TRBD1 (5 bases). The CDR3 covers 13 residues. V lost 6 bases and J lost 2, with 11 bases in between. The CDR3 DNA follows: TGTGCCAGCAGGGACACCCGAGCCTACGAGCAGTACTTC. This codes for CASRDTRAYEQYF.

This clonotype occurred a few times. The rearrangement links TRBV7-9 to TRBJ2-2; the D gene is possibly TRBD1 (5 bases). In germline, CDR1 is SEHNR, CDR2 FQNEAQ (reference sequence). This CDR3 region has 14 residues. The germline V and J ends were trimmed by 8 bases and 6 bases, with 16 bases remaining between them. This CDR3 is CASGDRIKPGELFF. The CDR3, as DNA: TGTGCCAGCGGTGACAGAATAAAGCCCGGGGAGCTGTTTTTT. Drawing the rest from reference TRBV7-9 and TRBJ2-2, the complete variable domain is DTGVSQNPRHKITKRGQNVTFRCDPISEHNRLYWYRQTLGQGPEFLTYFQNEAQLEKSRLLSDRFSAERPKGSFSTLEIQRTEQGDSAMYLCASGDRIKPGELFFGEGSRLTVL.

On this clonotype: A much larger clone sits a single nucleotide away, making a read error possible. This chain joins TRBV6-6 and TRBJ2-1, with TRBD1 matching over 9 bases. The last part of the DNA fits TRBJ2-7 better; the J call may be wrong. This CDR3 region has 14 residues. From germline, CDR1 is MNHNY and CDR2 SVGAGI (reference sequence). CDR3 sequence reads: CASSPGTGYNEQYF. CDR3 bases: TGTGCCAGCAGTCCCGGGACAGGGTACAATGAGCAGTACTTC.